The present T cell receptor (beta chain) was sequenced within a study of cytomegalovirus exposure and HLA in healthy donors. Concerning this clone: Its cognate antigen is unknown.

60 Vbeta and 13 Jbeta primers were used in PCR. Sequenced by immunoSEQ multiplex PCR; TCRdb stores in-frame clones only, minus some. The repertoire includes 120,000 to 150,000 clones, around 73% of them detected once, and around 1.6% sits in the top ten. Study-wide results and limits: The authors considered a cluster of highly shared sequence variants likely to be a sequencing artifact.

The CDR3 sequence is 16 residues long. J gave up 6 bases and V 5 bases, and 13 bases lay outside the gene matches. From germline, CDR1 is MNHEY and CDR2 SMNVEV (reference sequence). The chain employs TRBV27 and TRBJ2-7, with TRBD1 matching over 10 bases. The origin of this receptor is a female donor in good health and CMV-seronegative. Sequencing was done on a sample of PBMCs. This CDR3 reads CASSPRQGANDREQYF. The CDR3 coding sequence is TGTGCCAGCAGTCCCCGACAGGGGGCGAATGATCGCGAGCAGTACTTC.